The 7 T cell receptor beta chains below come from one sample, sequenced in a study of regulatory T cells in long-lasting Graves disease. Time point indicated: newly diagnosed GD, antithyroid drugs for less than 3 months. RNA from PBMCs was the source of the TCR library. Both iRepertoire HTBI primers and Arm-PCR of CDR3 regions were used to build the TCR beta libraries. TCRdb fed the multiplex PCR reads into MiXCR, producing one record per CDR3 protein. The sample contains roughly 420,000 distinct CDR3 sequences, around 17% of which appear only once. The same specimen was also included in a second study, on T cells in Graves' hyperthyroidism and ophthalmopathy.

Sequenced material: peripheral blood mononuclear cells (PBMCs), taken at new diagnosis, from a patient treated with antithyroid drugs. The origin of the receptors is a woman under 40 with Graves disease.

In this sample, this clonotype turned up many times. This rearrangement joins TRBV12-3 or TRBV12-4 to TRBJ2-1; D is ambiguous. The CDR3 covers 14 residues. The V end lost 7 bases, the J end lost 0 bases, and 10 bases lay between the germline ends. In DNA, the CDR3 is TGTGCCAGCACCCGGCCTAGCTCCTACAATGAGCAGTTCTTC. It codes for CASTRPSSYNEQFF.

The table lists this clonotype with many counts. The V and J genes are TRBV7-9 and TRBJ2-7; no reliable D call. Germline CDR1 SEHNR, CDR2 FQNEAQ (reference sequence). Trimming shortened V by 5 bases and J by 5 bases, and 16 bases separated the two germline ends. CDR3 length: 14 amino acids. For the CDR3, the DNA is TGTGCCAGCAGCCATATCATGTATCAAGACGAGCAGTACTTC. The encoded protein is CASSHIMYQDEQYF.

This clonotype was counted ten times or more. The chain carries TRBV5-5 and TRBJ2-7; D is tentatively TRBD1 or TRBD2 (5 bases each). Per germline, CDR1 SGHKS and CDR2 YYEKEE (reference sequence). This CDR3 is built from 12 residues. Trimming removed 7 bases at V and 3 bases at J, with 11 bases between. CDR3 nucleotides: TGTGCCAGCGGGACGGCGAACTACGAGCAGTACTTC. Amino acid sequence: CASGTANYEQYF.

This clonotype has a count of ten or more. The chain links TRBV30 to TRBJ1-5; 7 bases line up with TRBD1. Germline V lookup: CDR1 GTSNPN, CDR2 SVGIG (reference sequence). The length of the CDR3 is 13 residues. J was trimmed by 3 bases and V by 5 bases; bases with no gene match: 4. The CDR3 here is CAWGGQFNQPQHF. CDR3 nucleotides: TGTGCCTGGGGGGGACAGTTCAATCAGCCCCAGCATTTT.

This clonotype has only a few counts. The rearrangement joins TRBV15 to TRBJ2-5; TRBD1 is a possible D gene (6 bases). The V end lost 5 bases, the J end lost 5 bases, and 15 bases lay between the germline ends. Germline CDR1 LNHNV, CDR2 YYDKDF (reference sequence). The CDR3 consists of 14 residues. The chain's CDR3 is CATSGGAVRETQYF. The CDR3 DNA sequence: TGTGCCACCAGCGGGGGCGCGGTCAGGGAGACCCAGTACTTC.

This clonotype was detected ten times or more. The J gene is TRBJ1-2, the V gene TRBV11-2; D remains ambiguous. The ends were cut back, 3 bases at V and 4 bases at J, with 18 bases in the middle. Looked up from germline, CDR1 is SGHAT and CDR2 is FQNNGV. The CDR3 loop spans 16 amino acids. The CDR3 DNA reads as TGTGCCAGCAGCTTTAAGGCCCTCAGCAGGAGCTATGGCTACACCTTC. Translating it yields CASSFKALSRSYGYTF. The full variable domain, in which reference TRBV11-2 and TRBJ1-2 provide the parts outside the CDR3, is EAGVAQSPRYKIIEKRQSVAFWCNPISGHATLYWYQQILGQGPKLLIQFQNNGVVDDSQLPKDRFSAERLKGVDSTLKIQPAKLEDSAVYLCASSFKALSRSYGYTFGSGTRLTVV.

Many counts were recorded for this clonotype. J is TRBJ2-1 and V is TRBV12-3 or TRBV12-4, with TRBD2 matching 7 bases. The V gene end was trimmed by 8 bases and the J gene end by 9 bases; junction bases not matched to a gene: 10. This CDR3 is built from 13 residues. The DNA of the CDR3 is TGTGCCAGCGGGGGGGGTGAATTTCCTGAGCAGTTCTTC. Protein product: CASGGGEFPEQFF.